The T cell receptor beta chain under discussion was sequenced for a study of cytotoxic CD8 clonotypes in ibrutinib-treated CLL (dated by TCRdb to the early 2020s). Regarding the research as a whole: The cohort included some 14 treatment-naive and 11 to 12 relapsed/refractory patients; under 18 were IGHV unmutated. Partial responses were observed in approximately 24 patients and complete responses in 2; after a median follow-up of 68 months, remission was maintained in 15 or so patients and progression was observed in approximately 12. Cryopreserved peripheral blood mononuclear cells were obtained before treatment, at response, and at either sustained remission or disease progression. Samples at response were collected after a median of about 11 months of treatment, with a range of about 6 to 36 months. Samples averaged roughly 280,000 productive templates and just under 95,000 productive rearrangements. Patients were still on ibrutinib when every remission and progressive disease sample was collected. Of the roughly 90 participants in the trial, roughly 26 had longitudinal samples available.

Findings and caveats that apply to the study as a whole: Lymph node repertoires were not examined, and the timing of sampling was not matched between patients in sustained remission and those whose disease progressed. Baseline clonality exceeded that of age-matched healthy donors and correlated strongly with circulating CD8+ T-cell counts. Public clonotypes were rare and either contracted or stayed stable during treatment, and the rise in clonality at ibrutinib response reflected the expansion of private clonotypes. An increase in clonality was observed at ibrutinib response, with clonality remaining stable during sustained remission and falling back toward baseline at progression.

A MiSeq instrument was used for deep resolution sequencing, which targeted depths ranging from 1 in 1 million up to 1 in 200,000 T cells, with coverage averaging 10x for each clonotype. The immunoSEQ hsTCRB Kit was used to generate TCR beta libraries. Under the source paper's analysis protocol: Data were analyzed with ImmunoSEQ Data Assistant and ImmunoSEQ Analyzer, with V, D and J genes assigned per IMGT definitions. Clonality, which ranges from 0 to 1, was calculated by subtracting the normalized Shannon entropy of productive rearrangement frequencies from one. Public clonotype analysis was restricted to overrepresented clonotypes comprising at least 0.05% of each patient's repertoire. Some twelve repertoires from age-matched healthy donors, obtained from immuneACCESS, served as clonality controls. Here the immuneACCESS table is served through TCRdb, limited to in-frame sequences with V and J called. Missing clones are a known gap in these copies; in checked studies unresolved V genes cover under half, and the rest lacks a known reason. V, J and clone size are those of that table, while D and trimming were read from the DNA. The sample table contains hundreds of thousands of clones; only one count was recorded for approximately 70% of them. Clones ranked in the top ten supply roughly 5.9% of the sample.

Compared with germline, V lacks 0 bases and J lacks 3 bases; bases without a gene match: 4. From the germline V gene, CDR1 is LGHNA and CDR2 is YNFKEQ. The CDR3 starts with the cysteine, ends with the phenylalanine, and has 16 residues. Just CDR3 DNA is preserved here, 48 bases in frame from base 1. This sample's time point label indicates: approximately eleven months on ibrutinib. For TCR beta library preparation, about 2 micrograms of genomic DNA was extracted from cryopreserved PBMCs. Longitudinal blood samples from CLL patients on ibrutinib monotherapy underwent high-throughput TCR beta sequencing. Patients were enrolled in a phase 2 open-label single-center ibrutinib monotherapy trial. As to this clone: There is no known antigen for this receptor. Base qualities are not at hand, and no much larger clone is one base apart.

The specimen comprised PBMCs, sampled after 12 months of ibrutinib treatment. The sequence is built from TRBV4-2 and TRBJ2-5, and 10 junction bases match TRBD1. This clonotype was obtained from a human donor with chronic lymphocytic leukemia. CDR3 loop: CASSQDRQGAKETQYF. The DNA sequence reads TGTGCCAGCAGCCAAGATAGACAGGGGGCAAAAGAGACCCAGTACTTC.